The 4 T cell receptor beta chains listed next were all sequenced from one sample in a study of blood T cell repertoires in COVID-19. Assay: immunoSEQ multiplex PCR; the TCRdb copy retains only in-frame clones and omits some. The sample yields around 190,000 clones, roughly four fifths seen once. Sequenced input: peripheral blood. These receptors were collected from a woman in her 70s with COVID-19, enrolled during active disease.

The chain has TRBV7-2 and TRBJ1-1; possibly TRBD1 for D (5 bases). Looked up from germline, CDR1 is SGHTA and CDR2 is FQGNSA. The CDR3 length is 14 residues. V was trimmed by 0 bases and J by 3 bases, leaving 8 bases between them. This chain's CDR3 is CASSLADTYTEAFF. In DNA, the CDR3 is TGTGCCAGCAGCTTAGCGGACACGTACACTGAAGCTTTCTTT.

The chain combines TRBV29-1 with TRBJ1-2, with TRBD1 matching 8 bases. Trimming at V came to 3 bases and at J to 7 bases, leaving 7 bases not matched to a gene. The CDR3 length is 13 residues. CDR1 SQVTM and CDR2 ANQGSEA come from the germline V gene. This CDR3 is CSVDLTGGSGYTF. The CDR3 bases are TGCAGCGTTGACCTTACAGGGGGAAGTGGCTACACCTTC.

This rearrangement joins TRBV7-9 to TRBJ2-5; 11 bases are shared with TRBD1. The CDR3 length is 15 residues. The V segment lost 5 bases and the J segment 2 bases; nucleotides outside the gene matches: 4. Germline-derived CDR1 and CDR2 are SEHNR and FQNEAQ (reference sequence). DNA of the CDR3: TGTGCCAGCAGCGGGGACAGGGGGTTGCAAGAGACCCAGTACTTC. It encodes CASSGDRGLQETQYF.

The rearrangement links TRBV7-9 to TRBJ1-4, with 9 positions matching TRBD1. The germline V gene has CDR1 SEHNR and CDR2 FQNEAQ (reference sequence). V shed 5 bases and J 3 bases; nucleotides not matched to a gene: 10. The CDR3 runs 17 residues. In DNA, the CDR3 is TGTGCCAGCAGCAGTGGAGGGACAGGGCTATCTAATGAAAAACTGTTTTTT. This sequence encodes CASSSGGTGLSNEKLFF. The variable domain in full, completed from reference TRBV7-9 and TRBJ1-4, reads DTGVSQNPRHKITKRGQNVTFRCDPISEHNRLYWYRQTLGQGPEFLTYFQNEAQLEKSRLLSDRFSAERPKGSFSTLEIQRTEQGDSAMYLCASSSGGTGLSNEKLFFGSGTQLSVL.